Below are 23 T cell receptor beta chains sequenced from a single sample in a study of PD-L1 blockade in urothelial cancer. Sequenced by immunoSEQ multiplex PCR; TCRdb stores in-frame clones only, minus some. The repertoire holds under 60,000 clones, with 86% as singletons. The time point was: peripheral blood 6 weeks after treatment start. The input for sequencing was PBMCs, taken around atezolizumab (anti-PD-L1) treatment. The receptors were gathered from a man aged 55 to 70 with urothelial cancer.

The chain combines TRBV2 with TRBJ2-2; 9 bases agree with TRBD1. With 5 bases clipped from V and 3 bases from J, the junction kept 7 bases outside the gene matches. Germline values: CDR1 SNHLY, CDR2 FYNNEI. This CDR3 is built from 16 residues. The CDR3 sequence: CASSPRDRADTGELFF. CDR3 nucleotide sequence: TGTGCCAGCAGTCCCCGGGACAGGGCGGACACCGGGGAGCTGTTTTTT.

The gene calls are TRBV7-6 and TRBJ1-1; D is unclear. CDR3 size: 13 residues. Germline lookup yields CDR1 SGHVS and CDR2 FNYEAQ. V was cut by 5 bases and J by 3 bases, with 10 bases left in between. Written as DNA, the CDR3 is TGTGCCAGCAGCCTTTCCACGGACACTGAAGCTTTCTTT. It codes for CASSLSTDTEAFF.

This clone was detected only once. The chain employs TRBV6-6 and TRBJ1-1, with TRBD1 matching over 7 bases. The CDR3 loop spans 14 amino acids. Germline V gene data show CDR1 as MNHNY and CDR2 as SVGAGI (reference sequence). Trimming cost V 4 bases and J 2 bases; bases outside gene matches: 4. CDR3 protein: CASSSTGPNTEAFF. In DNA, the CDR3 is TGTGCCAGCAGTTCGACAGGGCCTAACACTGAAGCTTTCTTT.

V gene TRBV18 combines with J gene TRBJ2-1; D unresolved. The germline CDR1 and CDR2 sequences are KGHSH and LQKENI. V gave up 2 bases and J gave up 10 bases, with 21 bases separating them. The CDR3 runs to 16 residues. The DNA of the CDR3 is TGTGCCAGCTCACCAACGAGGTCTCCATCACAATGGGAGCAGTTCTTC. Its translation: CASSPTRSPSQWEQFF.

The genes are TRBV5-4 and TRBJ2-7; 9 positions agree with TRBD1. Per germline, CDR1 SGHNT and CDR2 YYREEE (reference sequence). The junction had 2 bases not matched to a gene; V was cut back by 4 bases and J by 3 bases. The CDR3 has 13 amino acids. This chain's CDR3 is CASSADRGYEQYF. The CDR3 coding sequence is TGTGCCAGCAGCGCGGACAGGGGCTACGAGCAGTACTTC.

V is TRBV25-1 and J is TRBJ2-3, with D unresolved. The CDR3 spans 13 residues. V lost 1 base to trimming and J lost 7 bases, with 9 bases between them. The germline gives CDR1 MGHDK, CDR2 SYGVNS. The CDR3 nucleotides read TGTGCCAGCAGTGAATTGGAGAGCAATACGCAGTATTTT. Translated, it gives CASSELESNTQYF.

This sequence joins TRBV7-3 and TRBJ2-1, with 9 bases that match TRBD2. The germline gives CDR1 SGHTA, CDR2 FQGTGA. Trimming at V came to 5 bases and at J to 4 bases, leaving 3 bases not matched to a gene. The CDR3 has 14 residues. This chain's CDR3 is CASSAGGRYNEQFF. The CDR3 DNA follows: TGTGCCAGCAGCGCGGGGGGGCGTTACAATGAGCAGTTCTTC.

The chain uses TRBV7-2 and TRBJ2-2; 8 nucleotides line up with TRBD1. CDR1 and CDR2 (germline): SGHTA, FQGNSA. This CDR3 comprises 14 residues. V was pared by 5 bases and J by 5 bases, with 4 bases of the junction left unmatched. The CDR3 loop reads CASSPTGVTGELFF. In DNA, the CDR3 is TGTGCCAGCAGCCCGACAGGGGTGACCGGGGAGCTGTTTTTT.

This clone was observed a single time. The rearrangement links TRBV4-3 to TRBJ2-3, with 8 bases fitting TRBD1. Germline CDR1 reads LGHNA; CDR2 reads YSLEER. The CDR3 length is 15 residues. V lost 4 bases and J lost 2; bases outside the gene matches: 5. Here the CDR3 reads CASSPTGETTDTQYF. The CDR3 DNA follows: TGCGCCAGCAGCCCGACAGGGGAAACCACAGATACGCAGTATTTT.

This chain joins TRBV7-6 and TRBJ1-5, with 9 bases lining up with TRBD1. Germline CDR1 reads SGHVS; CDR2 reads FNYEAQ. This CDR3 contains 13 residues. V lost 5 bases and J lost 5; bases outside the gene matches: 1. CDR3 in amino acids: CASSRQGDQPQHF. Written as DNA, the CDR3 is TGTGCCAGCAGCCGACAGGGGGATCAGCCCCAGCATTTT.

V is TRBV29-1 and J is TRBJ1-4, with D possibly TRBD1 on 5 matching bases. V dropped 4 bases and J dropped 5 bases, with 14 bases sitting between them. The germline V gene encodes CDR1 SQVTM and CDR2 ANQGSEA. CDR3 length: 14 residues. The DNA for the CDR3 is TGCAGCGTTGCGGCGACAGCGCTAAATGAAAAACTGTTTTTT. This gives the protein CSVAATALNEKLFF. Based on the CDR3 plus reference TRBV29-1 and TRBJ1-4, the full variable domain is SAVISQKPSRDICQRGTSLTIQCQVDSQVTMMFWYRQQPGQSLTLIATANQGSEATYESGFVIDKFPISRPNLTFSTLTVSNMSPEDSSIYLCSVAATALNEKLFFGSGTQLSVL.

The chain uses TRBV5-1 and TRBJ1-2; the match to TRBD1 covers 7 bases. Germline assignment: CDR1 SGHRS and CDR2 YFSETQ. V dropped 4 bases and J dropped 6; count of bases not matched to a gene: 9. There are 14 residues in the CDR3. The DNA of the CDR3 is TGCGCCAGCAGCCGACAGGGCCAAGATGATGGCTACACCTTC. Translating gives CASSRQGQDDGYTF.

The rearrangement links TRBV9 to TRBJ1-1; 9 bases agree with TRBD1. In germline, CDR1 is SGDLS, CDR2 YYNGEE. J was trimmed by 1 base and V by 4 bases; bases with no gene match: 8. This CDR3 has 16 amino acids. The CDR3 region is CASSSTGGRWNTEAFF. In nucleotides, the CDR3 is TGTGCCAGCAGCTCAACAGGGGGCAGGTGGAACACTGAAGCTTTCTTT.

V is TRBV5-1 and J is TRBJ2-3; 9 nucleotides line up with TRBD2. The CDR3 has 15 amino acids. The V segment lost 4 bases and the J segment 0 bases; nucleotides outside the gene matches: 3. In germline, CDR1 is SGHRS, CDR2 YFSETQ. This CDR3 reads CASSGGGASTDTQYF. Written as DNA, the CDR3 is TGCGCCAGCAGCGGCGGGGGGGCTAGCACAGATACGCAGTATTTT.

The chain joins TRBV2 to TRBJ2-1, with 8 bases matching TRBD2. CDR1 is SNHLY, CDR2 FYNNEI, per germline. With 6 bases clipped from V and 2 bases from J, the junction kept 12 bases outside the gene matches. This CDR3 is built from 17 residues. For the CDR3, the DNA is TGTGCCAGCAGGGACACAAGCGGGGGATCCCCCTACAATGAGCAGTTCTTC. This translates into CASRDTSGGSPYNEQFF.

J is TRBJ1-1 and V is TRBV10-3; D remains unclear. The CDR3 extends over 13 amino acids. Between the trimmed V and J ends, which lost 5 bases and 4 bases, there was a span of 11 bases. Germline V gene lookup returns CDR1 ENHRY and CDR2 SYGVKD. CDR3 bases: TGTGCCATCAGTTCCCTCGGACTCACTGAAGCTTTCTTT. Translating it yields CAISSLGLTEAFF.

The chain carries TRBV19 and TRBJ1-3; 7 nucleotides match TRBD1. V dropped 7 bases and J dropped 0; count of bases not matched to a gene: 12. The CDR3 sequence is 17 residues long. Germline lookup yields CDR1 LNHDA and CDR2 SQIVND (reference sequence). CDR3 amino acids: CASTRRGQWLSGNTIYF. In DNA, the CDR3 is TGTGCCAGTACGCGGCGGGGACAGTGGCTCTCTGGAAACACCATATATTTT. The variable domain in full, completed from reference TRBV19 and TRBJ1-3, reads DGGITQSPKYLFRKEGQNVTLSCEQNLNHDAMYWYRQDPGQGLRLIYYSQIVNDFQKGDIAEGYSVSREKKESFPLTVTSAQKNPTAFYLCASTRRGQWLSGNTIYFGEGSWLTVV.

The chain joins TRBV6-1 to TRBJ2-3; the D is unclear. The V gene's germline CDR1 is MNHNS and CDR2 SASEGT. V gave up 4 bases and J gave up 3 bases, with 8 bases separating them. The CDR3 runs to 13 residues. This chain's CDR3 is CASSGALTDTQYF. In DNA, the CDR3 is TGTGCCAGCAGTGGGGCCCTAACAGATACGCAGTATTTT.

The gene calls are TRBV27 and TRBJ2-2; no firm D call. V lost 4 bases to trimming and J lost 5 bases, with 8 bases between them. CDR3 length: 13 residues. Germline values: CDR1 MNHEY, CDR2 SMNVEV (reference sequence). CDR3 residues: CASSSQTTGELFF. The CDR3 bases are TGTGCCAGCAGTTCTCAGACTACCGGGGAGCTGTTTTTT.

The chain is built from TRBV11-3 and TRBJ2-1; weak D call: TRBD1 (5 bases). The CDR3 length is 11 residues. The germline gives CDR1 SGHNT, CDR2 YENEEA. The ends were cut back, 6 bases at V and 8 bases at J, with 8 bases in the middle. The DNA for the CDR3 is TGTGCCAGCAGTCAGGGTCATGAGCAGTTCTTC. It encodes CASSQGHEQFF.

J is TRBJ1-4 and V is TRBV4-1; no clear D. The germline CDR1 and CDR2 sequences are MGHRA and YSYEKL. CDR3 length equals 12 residues. V was pared by 6 bases and J by 5 bases, with 7 bases between. CDR3 DNA: TGCGCCAGCAGGGGCCAAAATGAAAAACTGTTTTTT. This encodes CASRGQNEKLFF.

The chain carries TRBV28 and TRBJ2-3, with 14 bases matching TRBD2. Looked up from germline, CDR1 is MDHEN and CDR2 is SYDVKM. V was clipped by 5 bases and J by 1 base; unmatched bases: 8. The CDR3 spans 18 residues. CDR3 DNA: TGTGCCAGCAGTCCACCGGGACTAGCGGGGGCCCGCACAGATACGCAGTATTTT. This sequence encodes CASSPPGLAGARTDTQYF.

V gene TRBV4-1 combines with J gene TRBJ1-2, with D tentatively TRBD1 (5 bases). This CDR3 is built from 15 residues. Trimming took 1 base from V and 1 from J, leaving 10 bases between them. The germline V gene encodes CDR1 MGHRA and CDR2 YSYEKL. The CDR3, as DNA: TGCGCCAGCAGCCAAGGGACACAGGATAACTATGGCTACACCTTC. This gives the protein CASSQGTQDNYGYTF.